Presented here are 16 T cell receptor beta chains from one specimen sequenced in a study of shared clonotypes between healthy human individuals. TCRdb's table, derived via immunoSEQ multiplex PCR, lists solely in-frame clones and lacks some. The sample contains approximately 1.9 million clones, roughly 93% of which appear only once. The naive CD8 subset, CD45RO-negative cells positively selected for CCR7, excluded terminally differentiated effector memory CD45RA+ cells. Sequenced material: naive CD8+ T cells from PBMCs. These receptors came from a man aged 18 to 29 in good health. Some clones in this sample may be carry-over from other donors' samples.

This chain links TRBV11-3 with TRBJ1-1; D remains ambiguous. The CDR3 contains 14 residues. Trimming removed 4 bases from V and 1 base from J, with 10 bases in between. Germline V gene data show CDR1 as SGHNT and CDR2 as YENEEA. In DNA, the CDR3 is TGTGCCAGCAGCTCCAGAGGAGAGAACACTGAAGCTTTCTTT. Translation: CASSSRGENTEAFF.

This clone occurred once. V and J are TRBV7-8 and TRBJ2-1, with unresolved D. In germline, CDR1 is SGHVS, CDR2 FQNEAQ. There are 13 residues in the CDR3. The germline V and J ends were trimmed by 5 bases and 8 bases, with 13 bases remaining between them. CDR3 region: CASSPNTPHEQFF. DNA for the CDR3: TGTGCCAGCAGCCCTAATACCCCCCATGAGCAGTTCTTC. The full variable domain, with the rest looked up from reference TRBV7-8 and TRBJ2-1, is GAGVSQSPRYKVAKRGQDVALRCDPISGHVSLFWYQQALGQGPEFLTYFQNEAQLDKSGLPSDRFFAERPEGSVSTLKIQRTQQEDSAVYLCASSPNTPHEQFFGPGTRLTVL.

The chain joins TRBV11-2 to TRBJ2-5; the D call may be TRBD1 or TRBD2 (5 bases each). Between the trimmed V and J ends, which lost 5 bases and 5 bases, there was a span of 24 bases. Germline V CDR1 and CDR2: SGHAT, FQNNGV. The CDR3 length is 17 residues. In DNA form, the CDR3 reads TGTGCCAGCAGCGCCCCCCCCGGGACCGAGTATGGCGAGACCCAGTACTTC. It encodes CASSAPPGTEYGETQYF.

The chain couples TRBV7-9 to TRBJ1-5; 7 bases match TRBD1. The CDR3 covers 15 residues. Trimming took 4 bases from V and 5 from J; bases not matched to a gene: 8. Germline lookup yields CDR1 SEHNR and CDR2 FQNEAQ (reference sequence). The CDR3 nucleotides read TGTGCCAGCAGCTCCGACAGGGAAGGTTATCAGCCCCAGCATTTT. Translation: CASSSDREGYQPQHF. Full variable domain (rest looked up from reference TRBV7-9 and TRBJ1-5): DTGVSQNPRHKITKRGQNVTFRCDPISEHNRLYWYRQTLGQGPEFLTYFQNEAQLEKSRLLSDRFSAERPKGSFSTLEIQRTEQGDSAMYLCASSSDREGYQPQHFGDGTRLSIL.

The J gene is TRBJ2-4, the V gene TRBV4-3; D possibly matches TRBD1 or TRBD2 (6 bases each). CDR3 size: 16 residues. Trimming removed 0 bases at V and 8 bases at J, with 17 bases between. Germline CDR1 is LGHNA and CDR2 is YSLEER. CDR3 DNA: TGCGCCAGCAGCCAAGATTGGAGGGACACCGGGGACATTCAGTACTTC. Translation: CASSQDWRDTGDIQYF.

This clone has only one observation. The J gene is TRBJ1-4, the V gene TRBV27; D is ambiguous. CDR1 is MNHEY and CDR2 is SMNVEV in the germline V gene (reference sequence). Trimming removed 0 bases from V and 7 bases from J, with 12 bases in between. The CDR3 covers 15 residues. The CDR3 loop is CASSLSGYFLEKLFF. CDR3 bases: TGTGCCAGCAGTTTATCCGGGTATTTTCTTGAAAAACTGTTTTTT.

Notes on this clone: The same CDR3 arises from other DNA sequences in this sample as well. This sequence joins TRBV5-4 and TRBJ1-1; TRBD1 matches 8 bases. Trimming at V came to 4 bases and at J to 1 base, leaving 3 bases not matched to a gene. The CDR3 length is 14 residues. The germline V gene has CDR1 SGHNT and CDR2 YYREEE (reference sequence). CDR3 amino acids: CASSQDRGNTEAFF. CDR3 nucleotide sequence: TGTGCCAGCAGCCAAGACAGGGGGAACACTGAAGCTTTCTTT.

The chain couples TRBV5-8 to TRBJ2-2; the D gene is possibly TRBD1 (6 bases). The ends were cut back, 3 bases at V and 1 base at J, with 16 bases in the middle. The V gene's germline CDR1 is SGHTS and CDR2 YDEGEE. The CDR3 extends over 17 amino acids. Written as DNA, the CDR3 is TGTGCCAGCAGCTGGGACACCCGACCTGGGAACACCGGGGAGCTGTTTTTT. Protein product: CASSWDTRPGNTGELFF.

The V call is TRBV13, the J call TRBJ2-7; 9 bases map to TRBD1. The CDR3 extends over 14 amino acids. Germline V gene data show CDR1 as PRHDT and CDR2 as FYEKMQ (reference sequence). J lost 5 bases, V lost 5 bases, and 7 bases had no gene match. The CDR3 DNA reads as TGTGCCAGCAGCCCGAGGACAGGGGTCCACGAGCAGTACTTC. It is translated as CASSPRTGVHEQYF. Variable domain in full (rest from reference TRBV13 and TRBJ2-7): AAGVIQSPRHLIKEKRETATLKCYPIPRHDTVYWYQQGPGQDPQFLISFYEKMQSDKGSIPDRFSAQQFSDYHSELNMSSLELGDSALYFCASSPRTGVHEQYFGPGTRLTVT.

This clone was observed a single time. This sequence joins TRBV29-1 and TRBJ2-3; the D gene is possibly TRBD1 (6 bases). Germline assignment: CDR1 SQVTM and CDR2 ANQGSEA. Trimming stripped 1 base from V and 2 bases from J, with 13 bases between. This CDR3 is 15 amino acids long. In nucleotides, the CDR3 is TGCAGCGTTGAAGGAGGGGGTTATAACACAGATACGCAGTATTTT. Its protein is CSVEGGGYNTDTQYF.

This clone was seen once. Within the sample, other DNA sequences also encode this same CDR3. This chain uses TRBV9 with TRBJ2-1; 8 nucleotides match TRBD2. Germline lookup yields CDR1 SGDLS and CDR2 YYNGEE. V was pared by 0 bases and J by 4 bases, with 6 bases of the junction left unmatched. This CDR3 is 16 amino acids long. CDR3 residues: CASSVVGLAGYNEQFF. In DNA form, the CDR3 reads TGTGCCAGCAGCGTAGTAGGCCTAGCGGGTTACAATGAGCAGTTCTTC.

This rearrangement joins TRBV9 to TRBJ1-1; weak D call: TRBD1 (6 bases). There are 14 residues in the CDR3. The V gene lost 3 bases and the J gene lost 0 bases, with 9 bases spanning the gap. Germline values: CDR1 SGDLS, CDR2 YYNGEE. CDR3 residues: CASSEGVLNTEAFF. CDR3 nucleotide sequence: TGTGCCAGCAGCGAGGGGGTTCTGAACACTGAAGCTTTCTTT.

To note about this clone: Other nucleotide sequences from this sample produce the same CDR3. The chain recombines TRBV27 with TRBJ2-3; D not resolved. Trimming left V 2 bases short and J 6 bases short, with 9 bases between. The CDR3 is 13 residues long. Per germline, CDR1 MNHEY and CDR2 SMNVEV (reference sequence). The DNA for the CDR3 is TGTGCCAGCAGTTTAGGTAGGGCCGATACGCAGTATTTT. It encodes CASSLGRADTQYF.

V gene TRBV27 combines with J gene TRBJ2-7, with TRBD2 matching over 7 bases. The CDR3 has 15 amino acids. Germline values: CDR1 MNHEY, CDR2 SMNVEV (reference sequence). The ends lost 3 bases at V and 7 bases at J; junction bases unmatched: 12. This CDR3 is CASSFQVAGIGEQYF. For the CDR3, the DNA is TGTGCCAGCAGTTTCCAGGTAGCGGGCATCGGGGAGCAGTACTTC.

The chain employs TRBV7-6 and TRBJ2-2; no clear D gene. Trimming stripped 1 base from V and 5 bases from J, with 14 bases between. This CDR3 has 16 residues. Germline CDR1 reads SGHVS; CDR2 reads FNYEAQ. For the CDR3, the DNA is TGTGCCAGCAGCTTAGTTCTCCCCCCGTTTACCGGGGAGCTGTTTTTT. Amino acid sequence: CASSLVLPPFTGELFF.

The chain links TRBV2 to TRBJ2-2; D could derive from TRBD1 or TRBD2 (5 bases each). V shed 5 bases and J shed 0 bases, with 22 bases lying between them. CDR1 and CDR2 (germline): SNHLY, FYNNEI. This CDR3 is built from 19 residues. CDR3 sequence reads: CASSSPGPQPFANTGELFF. In DNA form, the CDR3 reads TGTGCCAGCAGTAGCCCGGGACCGCAGCCTTTTGCGAACACCGGGGAGCTGTTTTTT.